Given below is one T cell receptor beta chain in context. Its antigen is still unknown. This record belongs to a study of Graves' ophthalmopathy and Graves' hyperthyroidism. Study-wide results and caveats: Stable hyperthyroidism and ophthalmopathy were told apart by a 13-signature model, which achieved almost 90% sensitivity and around 80% specificity.

Looked up from germline, CDR1 is SGHVS and CDR2 is FQNEAQ. V was pared by 1 base and J by 5 bases, with 8 bases between. The CDR3 length is 13 residues. For repertoire sequencing, the TCR beta CDR3 regions were amplified from RNA transcripts. First-round RT-PCR employed HTBI primers, with a second-round multiplex PCR after it. Each CDR3 protein gets one entry after TCRdb re-called the multiplex PCR reads with MiXCR. The table lists about 1.1 million distinct CDR3 sequences, around a third of them singletons. The V call is TRBV7-8, the J call TRBJ1-1; the D is unclear. The clonotype originates from an adult man with Graves' hyperthyroidism. The sample comprised peripheral blood or thyroid tissue (not recorded which). As DNA, the CDR3 is TGTGCCAGCAGCTTAGAGACCACTACTGAAGCTTTCTTT. It is translated as CASSLETTTEAFF.